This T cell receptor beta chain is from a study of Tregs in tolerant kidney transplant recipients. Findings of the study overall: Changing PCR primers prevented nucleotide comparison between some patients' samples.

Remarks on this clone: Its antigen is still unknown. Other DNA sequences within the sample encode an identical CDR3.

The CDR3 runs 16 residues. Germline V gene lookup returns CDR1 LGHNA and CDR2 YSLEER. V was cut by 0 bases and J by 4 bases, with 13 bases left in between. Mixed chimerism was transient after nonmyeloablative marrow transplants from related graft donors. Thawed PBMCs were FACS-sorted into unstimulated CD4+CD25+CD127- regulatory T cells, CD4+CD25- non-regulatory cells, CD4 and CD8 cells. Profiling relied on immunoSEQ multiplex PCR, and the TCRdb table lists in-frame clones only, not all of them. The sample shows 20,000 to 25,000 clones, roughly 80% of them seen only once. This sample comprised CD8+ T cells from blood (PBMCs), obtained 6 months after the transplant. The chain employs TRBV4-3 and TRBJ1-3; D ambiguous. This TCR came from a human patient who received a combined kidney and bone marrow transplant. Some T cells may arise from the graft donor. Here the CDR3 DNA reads TGCGCCAGCAGCCAAGATCACGGAGGGTCAGGAAACACCATATATTTT. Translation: CASSQDHGGSGNTIYF.